A single sample is the source of the 32 T cell receptor beta chains below, sequenced in a study of early T cells in non-severe SARS-CoV-2 infection. TCRdb recomputed calls from the 5' RACE reads with MiXCR, one row per CDR3 protein. The sample has around 63,000 distinct CDR3 sequences, 4.5% to 7.5% seen once. Specimen: whole blood, collected at baseline. The receptors shown here come from an adult who was a healthcare worker with PCR-confirmed SARS-CoV-2 infection or an uninfected control (not recorded which).

This clonotype appeared a few times. The chain uses TRBV28 and TRBJ2-1; a possible D gene is TRBD1 (6 bases). The V end was cut by 5 bases, the J end by 2 bases, with 19 bases between. The CDR3 length is 17 residues. Germline V gene data show CDR1 as MDHEN and CDR2 as SYDVKM. The CDR3 nucleotides are TGTGCCAGCAGTCCCCTCTCCGGGGACACAGCCTACAATGAGCAGTTCTTC. This encodes CASSPLSGDTAYNEQFF. The full variable domain, in which reference TRBV28 and TRBJ2-1 provide the parts outside the CDR3, is DVKVTQSSRYLVKRTGEKVFLECVQDMDHENMFWYRQDPGLGLRLIYFSYDVKMKEKGDIPEGYSVSREKKERFSLILESASTNQTSMYLCASSPLSGDTAYNEQFFGPGTRLTVL.

This clonotype was seen ten or more times. The chain is built from TRBV30 and TRBJ1-6, with 8 bases fitting TRBD1. V lost 0 bases, J lost 7 bases, and 5 bases stayed unmatched. The CDR3 sequence is 15 residues long. Germline V gene sequence: CDR1 GTSNPN, CDR2 SVGIG (reference sequence). The DNA for the CDR3 is TGTGCCTGGAGTGTCGGGGACAGGACGAATTCACCCCTCCACTTT. As protein: CAWSVGDRTNSPLHF.

CDR3 residues: CSARGTSGPNSYEQYF. The CDR3 DNA sequence: TGCAGTGCTAGAGGGACTAGCGGGCCAAATTCCTACGAGCAGTACTTC. J is TRBJ2-7 and V is TRBV20-1; 11 bases align to TRBD2. This CDR3 comprises 16 residues. The J segment lost 1 base and the V segment lost 1 base, leaving 6 bases of the junction unmatched. CDR1 is DFQATT, CDR2 SNEGSKA, per germline (reference sequence).

This clonotype was seen only a few times. This may stem from a read error, because a much larger clone lies one nucleotide away. The J gene is TRBJ2-1, the V gene TRBV19, with 9 positions matching TRBD1. This CDR3 contains 16 residues. Germline V gene lookup returns CDR1 LNHDA and CDR2 SQIVND (reference sequence). With 11 bases clipped from V and 5 bases from J, the junction kept 16 bases outside the gene matches. CDR3 protein: CAGNNLRGQGNNEQFF. CDR3 nucleotide sequence: TGTGCCGGTAACAACCTTAGAGGACAGGGGAACAATGAGCAGTTCTTC.

The chain joins TRBV28 to TRBJ2-2; D unclear. CDR1 and CDR2 from the germline V gene are MDHEN and SYDVKM. The V end was cut by 2 bases, the J end by 5 bases, with 12 bases between. The CDR3 runs to 15 residues. CDR3 in DNA: TGTGCCAGCAGTTTAGTCCCAGGCCAAACCGGGGAGCTGTTTTTT. Translation: CASSLVPGQTGELFF. Using reference TRBV28 and TRBJ2-2 for the parts outside the CDR3, the full variable domain is DVKVTQSSRYLVKRTGEKVFLECVQDMDHENMFWYRQDPGLGLRLIYFSYDVKMKEKGDIPEGYSVSREKKERFSLILESASTNQTSMYLCASSLVPGQTGELFFGEGSRLTVL.

This clonotype has more than one count but fewer than ten. V gene TRBV7-6 combines with J gene TRBJ2-1; unclear D gene. The CDR3 spans 13 residues. Germline values: CDR1 SGHVS, CDR2 FNYEAQ. Trimming removed 5 bases at V and 4 bases at J, with 9 bases between. CDR3 nucleotide sequence: TGTGCCAGCAGCCCTGCGTCATACAATGAGCAGTTCTTC. Residues: CASSPASYNEQFF.

This clonotype has at least ten counts. The rearrangement uses TRBV6-2 or TRBV6-3 and TRBJ1-5; D possibly corresponds to TRBD1 (5 bases). V was cut by 2 bases and J by 1 base, with 6 bases left in between. CDR1 is MNHEY, CDR2 SVGEGT, per germline. The CDR3 length is 14 residues. CDR3 coding DNA: TGTGCCAGCAGTTACGGGGGGAGCAATCAGCCCCAGCATTTT. Residues: CASSYGGSNQPQHF.

At least ten counts were recorded for this clonotype. The chain employs TRBV7-9 and TRBJ2-5, with D possibly TRBD1 on 5 matching bases. The CDR3 sequence is 15 residues long. V dropped 1 base and J dropped 5 bases, with 14 bases sitting between them. Germline V CDR1 and CDR2: SEHNR, FQNEAQ (reference sequence). This chain's CDR3 is CASSLDRRFDETQYF. The DNA of the CDR3 is TGTGCCAGCAGCTTAGACAGGCGATTTGATGAGACCCAGTACTTC.

The chain combines TRBV7-9 with TRBJ1-3; no reliable D call. The CDR3 has 12 residues. V was cut by 4 bases and J by 4 bases, with 5 bases left in between. The germline CDR1 and CDR2 sequences are SEHNR and FQNEAQ (reference sequence). The CDR3 bases are TGTGCCAGCAGCTCCGCGGGAAACACCATATATTTT. It is translated as CASSSAGNTIYF.

This clonotype was found a few times. The rearrangement links TRBV3-1 to TRBJ2-1; 8 bases map to TRBD2. Germline V gene data show CDR1 as LGHDT and CDR2 as YNNKEL (reference sequence). Unmatched junction bases numbered 12, after V lost 5 bases and J lost 6 bases. There are 16 residues in the CDR3. The chain's CDR3 is CASSDIGPGGVNEQFF. The CDR3 bases are TGTGCCAGCAGCGACATCGGGCCCGGGGGGGTCAATGAGCAGTTCTTC.

V gene TRBV5-1 combines with J gene TRBJ1-2; D is unresolved. The CDR3 loop spans 14 amino acids. Germline loops: CDR1 SGHRS, CDR2 YFSETQ. V was pared by 0 bases and J by 3 bases, with 9 bases between. The CDR3: CASSLEDGYYGYTF. In nucleotides, the CDR3 is TGCGCCAGCAGCTTGGAAGACGGATACTATGGCTACACCTTC.

This clonotype was detected ten times or more. The V call is TRBV20-1, the J call TRBJ2-7; 8 nucleotides line up with TRBD2. V lost 1 base and J lost 0; bases outside the gene matches: 8. Germline CDR1 DFQATT, CDR2 SNEGSKA (reference sequence). This CDR3 has 16 amino acids. The CDR3 DNA is TGCAGTGCTAGAGCGGCTAGCGGGCAGAGCTCCTACGAGCAGTACTTC. It encodes CSARAASGQSSYEQYF.

This clonotype was observed many times. V and J are TRBV29-1 and TRBJ2-3; tentative D call: TRBD1 (6 bases). The CDR3 has 13 residues. Germline values: CDR1 SQVTM, CDR2 ANQGSEA. V lost 6 bases and J lost 6, with 16 bases in between. CDR3 loop: CSVKGRGTDTQYF. The DNA of the CDR3 is TGCAGCGTAAAGGGCAGGGGAACGGATACGCAGTATTTT.

This clonotype was found many times. The chain employs TRBV3-1 and TRBJ1-6, with D hard to call. The CDR3 sequence is 13 residues long. The V gene lost 3 bases and the J gene lost 8 bases, with 8 bases spanning the gap. The germline CDR1 and CDR2 sequences are LGHDT and YNNKEL (reference sequence). The chain's CDR3 is CASSQGLHSPLHF. In DNA form, the CDR3 reads TGTGCCAGCAGCCAGGGTTTGCATTCACCCCTCCACTTT.

This clonotype was counted between two and nine times. The chain couples TRBV29-1 to TRBJ2-3; a possible D gene is TRBD2 (7 bases). The CDR3 consists of 12 residues. Germline V gene lookup returns CDR1 SQVTM and CDR2 ANQGSEA. Trimming removed 7 bases at V and 7 bases at J, with 15 bases between. CDR3 amino acids: CSAGGGRHTQYF. The CDR3 DNA is TGCAGCGCTGGGGGGGGCAGGCATACGCAGTATTTT.

This clonotype was detected many times. In nucleotides, the CDR3 is TGTGCCTGGAGCAAGCGAGGTCGGACAGTCGGAAACACCATATATTTT. Protein: CAWSKRGRTVGNTIYF. The rearrangement uses TRBV30 and TRBJ1-3; a weak D match, TRBD1 (6 bases). The CDR3 consists of 16 residues. V lost 3 bases and J 4 bases, leaving 19 bases between the germline ends. Germline V gene lookup returns CDR1 GTSNPN and CDR2 SVGIG (reference sequence).

This clonotype was seen a handful of times. The gene calls are TRBV20-1 and TRBJ2-2, with a possible D match to TRBD2 (5 bases). Per the germline V gene, CDR1 is DFQATT and CDR2 is SNEGSKA (reference sequence). The V end lost 4 bases, the J end lost 1 base, and 10 bases lay between the germline ends. This CDR3 is built from 14 residues. CDR3 in DNA: TGCAGTGCTACCCAAAGCGGGAACACCGGGGAGCTGTTTTTT. This codes for CSATQSGNTGELFF.

In this sample, this clonotype turned up a few times. The chain recombines TRBV5-1 with TRBJ2-5; D ambiguous. CDR1 and CDR2 (germline): SGHRS, YFSETQ. Deletions cut 0 bases from V and 1 base from J, with 4 bases between. This CDR3 spans 13 amino acids. The CDR3 coding sequence is TGCGCCAGCAGCTTGGGAACCCAAGAGACCCAGTACTTC. Residues: CASSLGTQETQYF.

The gene calls are TRBV28 and TRBJ2-5; TRBD2 is a possible D gene (5 bases). In germline, CDR1 is MDHEN, CDR2 SYDVKM. This CDR3 is 16 amino acids long. Trimming took off 2 bases at V and 1 base at J, with 14 bases between the two ends. DNA for the CDR3: TGTGCCAGCAGTTTAAGGGAGCGACCCATCCAAGAGACCCAGTACTTC. Translated: CASSLRERPIQETQYF.

In this sample, this clonotype turned up many times. The V call is TRBV18, the J call TRBJ1-2; 7 bases match TRBD1. Germline V gene lookup returns CDR1 KGHSH and CDR2 LQKENI. V was clipped by 4 bases and J by 3 bases; unmatched bases: 8. There are 15 residues in the CDR3. The CDR3: CASSLGAGTDYGYTF. CDR3 nucleotide sequence: TGTGCCAGCTCACTTGGAGCCGGGACAGACTATGGCTACACCTTC.

V is TRBV7-6 and J is TRBJ1-5; 7 bases are a match to TRBD1. J gave up 1 base and V 1 base, and 7 bases lay outside the gene matches. Germline V gene lookup returns CDR1 SGHVS and CDR2 FNYEAQ. The CDR3 is made up of 17 amino acids. The CDR3 DNA is TGTGCCAGCAGCTTAGTAGGCGGACAGGCCAGCAATCAGCCCCAGCATTTT. It translates to CASSLVGGQASNQPQHF.

The table lists this clonotype with many counts. The CDR3 loop reads CASRTDAGDEQFF. The CDR3 coding sequence is TGCGCCAGCAGGACAGACGCAGGAGATGAGCAGTTCTTC. The J gene is TRBJ2-1, the V gene TRBV5-1; possibly TRBD1 for D (5 bases). Germline-derived CDR1 and CDR2 are SGHRS and YFSETQ. Deletions cut 5 bases from V and 8 bases from J, with 14 bases between. The CDR3 totals 13 residues.

This clonotype was found a few times. V and J are TRBV6-2 or TRBV6-3 and TRBJ1-2; no clear D gene. Germline CDR1 reads MNHEY; CDR2 reads SVGEGT. There are 14 residues in the CDR3. Trimming shortened V by 2 bases and J by 0 bases, and 7 bases separated the two germline ends. The CDR3 reads CASSYENSNYGYTF. The CDR3 DNA follows: TGTGCCAGCAGTTACGAGAACTCTAACTATGGCTACACCTTC.

This chain connects TRBV6-5 to TRBJ1-2; D possibly corresponds to TRBD1 (5 bases). Between the trimmed V and J ends, which lost 0 bases and 2 bases, there was a span of 7 bases. Germline lookup yields CDR1 MNHEY and CDR2 SVGAGI. The CDR3 spans 14 residues. CDR3 bases: TGTGCCAGCAGTTACTCCCGACAGAACTATGGCTACACCTTC. Translating gives CASSYSRQNYGYTF.

This clonotype was observed many times. The V call is TRBV19, the J call TRBJ1-2, with TRBD1 matching 7 bases. V shed 6 bases, J shed 6 bases, and the junction held 10 bases outside the gene matches. This CDR3 has 14 residues. Germline assignment: CDR1 LNHDA and CDR2 SQIVND (reference sequence). CDR3 coding DNA: TGTGCCAGTAGAGAGGGGGCGCAGATGAATGGCTACACCTTC. Amino acids: CASREGAQMNGYTF.

At least ten counts were recorded for this clonotype. The rearrangement links TRBV3-1 to TRBJ2-7; D gene unclear. The CDR3 consists of 12 residues. V was pared by 1 base and J by 5 bases, with 6 bases between. Germline V gives CDR1 LGHDT, CDR2 YNNKEL (reference sequence). For the CDR3, the DNA is TGTGCCAGCAGCCAAGTTCAGAACGAGCAGTACTTC. It encodes CASSQVQNEQYF.

This clonotype showed up many times. The chain uses TRBV5-1 and TRBJ2-3, with D possibly matching TRBD1 (5 bases). V was clipped by 1 base and J by 3 bases, with 6 bases between them. The CDR3 length is 13 residues. Looked up from germline, CDR1 is SGHRS and CDR2 is YFSETQ. This CDR3 reads CASSLQGTDTQYF. In DNA, the CDR3 is TGCGCCAGCAGCTTGCAGGGTACAGATACGCAGTATTTT.

This clonotype has ten or more counts. This rearrangement joins TRBV20-1 to TRBJ2-5; 8 nucleotides line up with TRBD1. J gave up 5 bases and V 5 bases, and 7 bases lay outside the gene matches. There are 13 residues in the CDR3. CDR1 and CDR2 from the germline V gene are DFQATT and SNEGSKA (reference sequence). Written as DNA, the CDR3 is TGCAGTGCTGTAACAGGGGGGTCGGAGACCCAGTACTTC. Protein: CSAVTGGSETQYF.

Here the CDR3 reads CASSRDSQETQYF. CDR3 nucleotide sequence: TGTGCCAGCTCTCGGGACAGCCAAGAGACCCAGTACTTC. J is TRBJ2-5 and V is TRBV18; 7 bases agree with TRBD1. There are 13 residues in the CDR3. Germline trimming cut 6 bases from V and 1 base from J; bases unmatched to any gene: 2. The V gene's germline CDR1 is KGHSH and CDR2 LQKENI.

In this sample, this clonotype turned up many times. V usage is TRBV12-3 or TRBV12-4 and J usage is TRBJ2-2; the match to TRBD2 covers 9 bases. The trim removed 10 bases at V and 5 bases at J, leaving 11 bases unmatched. CDR3 size: 15 residues. Here the CDR3 DNA reads TGTGCCACCAATCGACTAGCGGTAACAACCGGGGAGCTGTTTTTT. This gives the protein CATNRLAVTTGELFF.

The chain joins TRBV12-3 or TRBV12-4 to TRBJ1-1; 9 nucleotides line up with TRBD1. This CDR3 comprises 13 residues. J was trimmed by 6 bases and V by 3 bases; bases with no gene match: 2. CDR3 DNA: TGTGCCAGCAGTTTCCGGGACAGGGCTGAAGCTTTCTTT. This sequence encodes CASSFRDRAEAFF.

This clonotype was seen at least ten times. The chain links TRBV29-1 to TRBJ2-1, with D uncertain. The CDR3 totals 11 residues. From germline, CDR1 is SQVTM and CDR2 ANQGSEA. V dropped 0 bases and J dropped 4 bases, with 1 base sitting between them. CDR3 region: CSVEEYNEQFF. As DNA, the CDR3 is TGCAGCGTTGAAGAATACAATGAGCAGTTCTTC.